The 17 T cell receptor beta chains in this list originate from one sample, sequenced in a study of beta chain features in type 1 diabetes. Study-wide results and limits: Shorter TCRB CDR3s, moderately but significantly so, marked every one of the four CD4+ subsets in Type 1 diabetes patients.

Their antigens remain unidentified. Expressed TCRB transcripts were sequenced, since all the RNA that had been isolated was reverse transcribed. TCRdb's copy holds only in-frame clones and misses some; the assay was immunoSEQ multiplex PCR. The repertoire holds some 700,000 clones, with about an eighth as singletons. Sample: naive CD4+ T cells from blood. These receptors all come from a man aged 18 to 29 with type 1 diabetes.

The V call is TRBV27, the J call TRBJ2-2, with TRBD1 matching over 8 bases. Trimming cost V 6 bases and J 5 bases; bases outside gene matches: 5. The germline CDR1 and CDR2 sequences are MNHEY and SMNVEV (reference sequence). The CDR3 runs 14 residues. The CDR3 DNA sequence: TGTGCCAGCAGGCAGACAGGGGTGACCGGGGAGCTGTTTTTT. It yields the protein CASRQTGVTGELFF.

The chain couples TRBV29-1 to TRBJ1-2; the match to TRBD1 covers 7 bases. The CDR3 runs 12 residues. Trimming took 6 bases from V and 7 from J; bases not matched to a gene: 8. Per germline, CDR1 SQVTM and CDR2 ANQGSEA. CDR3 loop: CSVHGQDSGYTF. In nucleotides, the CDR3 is TGCAGCGTCCACGGACAGGACTCTGGCTACACCTTC.

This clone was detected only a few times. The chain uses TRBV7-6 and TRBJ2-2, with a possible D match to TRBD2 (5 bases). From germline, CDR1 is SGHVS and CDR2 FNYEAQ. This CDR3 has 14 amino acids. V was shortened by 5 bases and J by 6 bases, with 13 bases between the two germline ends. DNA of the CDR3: TGTGCCAGCAGCCCGACTACAAACGCCGGGGAGCTGTTTTTT. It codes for CASSPTTNAGELFF.

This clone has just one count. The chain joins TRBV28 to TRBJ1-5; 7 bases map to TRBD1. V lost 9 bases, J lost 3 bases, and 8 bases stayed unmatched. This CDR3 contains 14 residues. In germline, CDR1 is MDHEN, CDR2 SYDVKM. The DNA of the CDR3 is TGTGCCAGTCAGGGGGTTATGGACAATCAGCCCCAGCATTTT. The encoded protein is CASQGVMDNQPQHF.

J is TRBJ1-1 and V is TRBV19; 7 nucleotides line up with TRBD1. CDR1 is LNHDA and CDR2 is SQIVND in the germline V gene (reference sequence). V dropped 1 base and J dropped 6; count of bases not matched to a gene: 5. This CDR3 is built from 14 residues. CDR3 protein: CASSIVVGTAEAFF. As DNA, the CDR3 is TGTGCCAGTAGTATAGTGGTTGGGACAGCTGAAGCTTTCTTT.

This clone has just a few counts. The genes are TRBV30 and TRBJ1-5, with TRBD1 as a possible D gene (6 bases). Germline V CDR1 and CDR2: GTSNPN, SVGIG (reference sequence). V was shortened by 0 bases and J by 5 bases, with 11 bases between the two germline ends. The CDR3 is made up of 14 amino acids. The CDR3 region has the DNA TGTGCCTGGAGTGTGGCAGGGGCCCATCAGCCCCAGCATTTT. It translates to CAWSVAGAHQPQHF.

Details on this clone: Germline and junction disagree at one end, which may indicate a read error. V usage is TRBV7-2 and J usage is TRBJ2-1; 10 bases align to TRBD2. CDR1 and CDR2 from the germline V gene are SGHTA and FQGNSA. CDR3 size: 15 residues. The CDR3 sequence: CASSLDLVLAGALIF. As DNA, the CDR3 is TGTGCCAGCAGCTTAGATTTGGTTCTAGCGGGGGCCCTTATCTTC.

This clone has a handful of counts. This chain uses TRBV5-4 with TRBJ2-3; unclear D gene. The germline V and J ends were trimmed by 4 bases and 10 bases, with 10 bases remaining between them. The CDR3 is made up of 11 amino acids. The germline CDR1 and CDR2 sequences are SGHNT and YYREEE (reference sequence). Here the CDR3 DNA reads TGTGCCAGCAGCCGAGGAATCGCGCAGTATTTT. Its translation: CASSRGIAQYF.

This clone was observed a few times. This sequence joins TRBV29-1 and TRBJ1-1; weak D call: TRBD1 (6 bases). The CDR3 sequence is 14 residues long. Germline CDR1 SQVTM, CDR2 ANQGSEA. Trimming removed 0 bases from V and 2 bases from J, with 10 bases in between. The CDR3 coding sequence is TGCAGCGTTGAAGATCAGGGGATCAACACTGAAGCTTTCTTT. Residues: CSVEDQGINTEAFF.

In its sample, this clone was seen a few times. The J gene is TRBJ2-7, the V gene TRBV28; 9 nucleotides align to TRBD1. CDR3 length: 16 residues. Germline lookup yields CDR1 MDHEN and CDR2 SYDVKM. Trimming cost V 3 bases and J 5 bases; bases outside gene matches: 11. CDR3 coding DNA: TGTGCCAGCAGTTTTGCCCCGGGGACAGGGAGGGACGAGCAGTACTTC. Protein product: CASSFAPGTGRDEQYF.

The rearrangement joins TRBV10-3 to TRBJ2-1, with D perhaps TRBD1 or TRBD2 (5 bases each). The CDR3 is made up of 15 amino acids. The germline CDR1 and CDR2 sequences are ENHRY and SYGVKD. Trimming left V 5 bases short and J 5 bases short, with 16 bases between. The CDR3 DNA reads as TGTGCCATCAGTTTCGGGGCAGGGCCAGACAATGAGCAGTTCTTC. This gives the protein CAISFGAGPDNEQFF.

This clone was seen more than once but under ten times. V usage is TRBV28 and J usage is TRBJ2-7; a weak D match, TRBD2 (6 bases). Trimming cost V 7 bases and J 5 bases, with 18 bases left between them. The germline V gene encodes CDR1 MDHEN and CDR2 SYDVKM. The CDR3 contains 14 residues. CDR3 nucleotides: TGTGCCAGCACCTACCAGGAGGGTCCAGACGAGCAGTACTTC. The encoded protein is CASTYQEGPDEQYF.

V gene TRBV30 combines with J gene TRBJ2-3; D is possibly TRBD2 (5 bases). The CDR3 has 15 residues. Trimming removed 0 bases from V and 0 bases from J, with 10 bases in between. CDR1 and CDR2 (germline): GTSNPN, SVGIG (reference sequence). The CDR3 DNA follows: TGTGCCTGGAGTGTAAACGGGGTGAGCACAGATACGCAGTATTTT. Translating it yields CAWSVNGVSTDTQYF.

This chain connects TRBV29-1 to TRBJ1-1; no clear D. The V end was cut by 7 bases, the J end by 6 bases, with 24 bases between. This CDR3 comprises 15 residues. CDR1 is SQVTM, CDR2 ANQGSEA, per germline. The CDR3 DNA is TGCAGCGCCCAAAGGGTGTCAGTCACCTTCCCTGAAGCTTTCTTT. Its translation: CSAQRVSVTFPEAFF.

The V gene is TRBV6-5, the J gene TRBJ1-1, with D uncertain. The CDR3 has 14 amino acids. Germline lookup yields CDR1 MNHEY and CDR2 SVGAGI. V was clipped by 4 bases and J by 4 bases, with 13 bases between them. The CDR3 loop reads CASSFQRESTEAFF. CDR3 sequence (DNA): TGTGCCAGCAGTTTCCAGAGAGAGAGCACTGAAGCTTTCTTT.

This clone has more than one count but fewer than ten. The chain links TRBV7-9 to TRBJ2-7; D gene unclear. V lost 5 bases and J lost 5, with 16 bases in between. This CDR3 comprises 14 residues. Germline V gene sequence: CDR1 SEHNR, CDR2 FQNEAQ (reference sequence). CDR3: CASSNYRQMDEQYF. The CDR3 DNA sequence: TGTGCCAGCAGCAATTATCGCCAGATGGACGAGCAGTACTTC.

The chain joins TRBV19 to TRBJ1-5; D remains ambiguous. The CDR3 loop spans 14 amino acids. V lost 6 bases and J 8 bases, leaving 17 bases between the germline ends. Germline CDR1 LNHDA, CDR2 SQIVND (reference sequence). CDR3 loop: CASRTGVRVEPQHF. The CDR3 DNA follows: TGTGCCAGTAGGACCGGGGTCCGGGTGGAGCCCCAGCATTTT.